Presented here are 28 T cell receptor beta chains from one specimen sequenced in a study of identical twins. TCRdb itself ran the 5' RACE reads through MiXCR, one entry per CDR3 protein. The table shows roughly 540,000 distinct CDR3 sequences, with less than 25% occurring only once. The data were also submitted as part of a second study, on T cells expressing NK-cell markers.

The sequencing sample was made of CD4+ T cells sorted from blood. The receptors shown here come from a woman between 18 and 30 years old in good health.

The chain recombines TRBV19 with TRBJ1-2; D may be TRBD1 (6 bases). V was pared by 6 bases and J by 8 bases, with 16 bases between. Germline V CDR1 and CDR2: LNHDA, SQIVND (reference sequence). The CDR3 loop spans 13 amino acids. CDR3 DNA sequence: TGTGCCAGTAGGGGGCAGGGGATCGGCGGCTACACCTTC. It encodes CASRGQGIGGYTF.

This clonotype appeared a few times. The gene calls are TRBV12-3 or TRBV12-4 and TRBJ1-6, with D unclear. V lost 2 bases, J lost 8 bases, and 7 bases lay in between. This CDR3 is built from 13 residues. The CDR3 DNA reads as TGTGCCAGCAGTTTATCCGGTGATTCACCCCTCCACTTT. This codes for CASSLSGDSPLHF.

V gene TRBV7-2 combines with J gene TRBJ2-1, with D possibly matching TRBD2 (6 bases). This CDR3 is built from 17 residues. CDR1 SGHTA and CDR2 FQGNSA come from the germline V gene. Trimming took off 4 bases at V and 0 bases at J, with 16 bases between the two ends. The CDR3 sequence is CASSYRGTANSYNEQFF. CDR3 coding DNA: TGTGCCAGCAGCTACCGAGGGACTGCGAACTCCTACAATGAGCAGTTCTTC.

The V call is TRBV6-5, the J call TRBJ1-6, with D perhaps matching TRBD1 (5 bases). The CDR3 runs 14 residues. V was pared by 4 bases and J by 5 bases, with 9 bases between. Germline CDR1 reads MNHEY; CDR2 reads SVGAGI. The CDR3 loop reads CASSSRGNNSPLHF. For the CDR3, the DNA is TGTGCCAGCAGTTCCCGGGGGAATAATTCACCCCTCCACTTT.

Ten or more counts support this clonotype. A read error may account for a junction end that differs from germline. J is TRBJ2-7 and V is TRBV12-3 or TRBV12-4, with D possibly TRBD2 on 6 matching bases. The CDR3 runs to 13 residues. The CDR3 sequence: CASSLLAAYEQYF. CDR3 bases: TGCGCCAGCAGCTTGTTAGCGGCGTACGAGCAGTACTTC.

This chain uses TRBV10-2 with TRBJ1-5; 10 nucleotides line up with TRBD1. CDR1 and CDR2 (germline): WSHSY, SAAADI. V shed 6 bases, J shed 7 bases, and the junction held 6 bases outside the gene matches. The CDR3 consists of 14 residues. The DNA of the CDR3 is TGCGCCAGCAGCAAAACGGACAGGGGGCAGCCCCAGCATTTT. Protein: CASSKTDRGQPQHF.

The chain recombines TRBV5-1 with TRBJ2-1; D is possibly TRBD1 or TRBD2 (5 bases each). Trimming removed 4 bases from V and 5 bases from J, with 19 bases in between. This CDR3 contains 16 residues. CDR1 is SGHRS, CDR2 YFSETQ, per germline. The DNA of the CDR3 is TGCGCCAGCAGCCGAGGGGATGGGGGATTCCACAATGAGCAGTTCTTC. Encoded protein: CASSRGDGGFHNEQFF.

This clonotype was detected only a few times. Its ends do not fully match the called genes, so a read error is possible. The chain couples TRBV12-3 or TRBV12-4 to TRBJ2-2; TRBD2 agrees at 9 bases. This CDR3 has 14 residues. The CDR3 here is CASGSGRSTGELFF. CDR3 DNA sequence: TGTGCCAGCGGTAGCGGGAGAAGCACCGGGGAGCTTTTTTTT.

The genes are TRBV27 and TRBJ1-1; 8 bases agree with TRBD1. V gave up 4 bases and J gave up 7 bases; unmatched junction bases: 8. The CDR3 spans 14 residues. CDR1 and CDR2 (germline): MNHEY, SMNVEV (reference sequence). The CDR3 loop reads CASSSAGGAGEAFF. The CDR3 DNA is TGTGCCAGCAGTTCTGCAGGGGGCGCGGGTGAAGCTTTCTTT.

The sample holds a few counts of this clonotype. CDR3 residues: CASSFFGRATLNYGYTF. In DNA, the CDR3 is TGTGCCAGCAGTTTTTTTGGCAGGGCGACCCTCAACTATGGCTACACCTTC. The rearrangement joins TRBV12-3 or TRBV12-4 to TRBJ1-2, with D possibly being TRBD1 (5 bases). V lost 3 bases and J 2 bases, leaving 19 bases between the germline ends. This CDR3 comprises 17 residues.

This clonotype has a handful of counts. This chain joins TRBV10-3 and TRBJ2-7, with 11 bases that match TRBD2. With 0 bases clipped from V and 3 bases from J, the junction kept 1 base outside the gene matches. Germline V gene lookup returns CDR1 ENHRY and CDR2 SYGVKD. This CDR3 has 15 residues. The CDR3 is CAISESTSGDYEQYF. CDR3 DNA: TGTGCCATCAGTGAGTCGACTAGCGGGGACTACGAGCAGTACTTC.

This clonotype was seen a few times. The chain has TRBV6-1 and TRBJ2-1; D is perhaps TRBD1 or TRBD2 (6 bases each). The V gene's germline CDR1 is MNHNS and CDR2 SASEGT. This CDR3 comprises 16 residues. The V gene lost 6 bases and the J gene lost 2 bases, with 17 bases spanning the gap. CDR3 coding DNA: TGTGCCAGCAGGCTCGGTCGGGGGCCCCCCTACAATGAGCAGTTCTTC. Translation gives CASRLGRGPPYNEQFF.

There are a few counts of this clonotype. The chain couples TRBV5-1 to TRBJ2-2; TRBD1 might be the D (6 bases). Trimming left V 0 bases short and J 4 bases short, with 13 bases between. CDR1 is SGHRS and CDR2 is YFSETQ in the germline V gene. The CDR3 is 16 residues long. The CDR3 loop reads CASSLARQGRTGELFF. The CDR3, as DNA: TGCGCCAGCAGCTTGGCGAGGCAGGGGCGCACCGGGGAGCTGTTTTTT.

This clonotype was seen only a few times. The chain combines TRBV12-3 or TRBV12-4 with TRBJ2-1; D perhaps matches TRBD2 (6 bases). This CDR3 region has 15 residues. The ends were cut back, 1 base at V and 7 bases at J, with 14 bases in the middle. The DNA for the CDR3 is TGTGCCAGCAGTTTAGGACTAGAAGACGGTAATGAGCAGTTCTTC. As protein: CASSLGLEDGNEQFF.

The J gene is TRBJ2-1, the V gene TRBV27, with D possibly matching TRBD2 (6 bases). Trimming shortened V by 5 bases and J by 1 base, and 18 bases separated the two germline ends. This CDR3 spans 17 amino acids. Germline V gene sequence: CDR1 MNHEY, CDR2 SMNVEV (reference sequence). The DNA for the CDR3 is TGTGCCAGCAGTCCTCCGGGGTGGGAGGCTTCCTACAATGAGCAGTTCTTC. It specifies CASSPPGWEASYNEQFF.

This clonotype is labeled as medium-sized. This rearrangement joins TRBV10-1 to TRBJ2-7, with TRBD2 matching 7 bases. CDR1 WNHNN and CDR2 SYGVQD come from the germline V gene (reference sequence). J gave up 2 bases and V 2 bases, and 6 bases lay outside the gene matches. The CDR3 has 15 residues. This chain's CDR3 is CASSEGSSGTYEQYF. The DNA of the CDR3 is TGCGCCAGCAGTGAGGGGTCTAGCGGAACCTACGAGCAGTACTTC.

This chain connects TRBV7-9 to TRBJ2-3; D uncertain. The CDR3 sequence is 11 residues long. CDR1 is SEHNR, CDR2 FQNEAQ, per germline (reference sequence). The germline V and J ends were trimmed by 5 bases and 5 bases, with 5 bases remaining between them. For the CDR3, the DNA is TGTGCCAGCAGCACGGTAGATACGCAGTATTTT. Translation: CASSTVDTQYF. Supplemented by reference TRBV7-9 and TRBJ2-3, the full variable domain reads DTGVSQNPRHKITKRGQNVTFRCDPISEHNRLYWYRQTLGQGPEFLTYFQNEAQLEKSRLLSDRFSAERPKGSFSTLEIQRTEQGDSAMYLCASSTVDTQYFGPGTRLTVL.

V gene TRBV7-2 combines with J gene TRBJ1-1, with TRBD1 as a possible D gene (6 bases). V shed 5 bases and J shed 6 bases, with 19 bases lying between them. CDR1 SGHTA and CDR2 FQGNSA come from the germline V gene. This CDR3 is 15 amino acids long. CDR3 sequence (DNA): TGTGCCAGCAGCGTGCTCGGGGGCAGCTATTCTGAAGCTTTCTTT. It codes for CASSVLGGSYSEAFF.

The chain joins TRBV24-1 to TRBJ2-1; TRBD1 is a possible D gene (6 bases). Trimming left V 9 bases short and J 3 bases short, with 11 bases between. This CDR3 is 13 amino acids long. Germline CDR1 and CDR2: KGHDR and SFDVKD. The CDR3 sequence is CATSGDGYNEQFF. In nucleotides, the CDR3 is TGTGCCACCTCAGGGGACGGCTACAATGAGCAGTTCTTC.

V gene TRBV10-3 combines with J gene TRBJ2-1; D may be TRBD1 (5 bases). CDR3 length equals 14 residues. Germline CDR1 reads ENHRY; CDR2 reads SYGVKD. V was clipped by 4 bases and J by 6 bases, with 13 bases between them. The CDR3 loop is CAISVRAEINEQFF. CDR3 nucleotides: TGTGCCATCAGTGTCAGGGCGGAAATCAATGAGCAGTTCTTC.

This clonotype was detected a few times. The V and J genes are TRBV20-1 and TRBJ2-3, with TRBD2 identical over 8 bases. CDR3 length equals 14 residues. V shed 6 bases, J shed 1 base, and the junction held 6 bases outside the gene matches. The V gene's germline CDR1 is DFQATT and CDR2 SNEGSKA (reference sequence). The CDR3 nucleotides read TGCAGTGCCCACACACTAGCGGGCACAGATACGCAGTATTTT. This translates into CSAHTLAGTDTQYF.

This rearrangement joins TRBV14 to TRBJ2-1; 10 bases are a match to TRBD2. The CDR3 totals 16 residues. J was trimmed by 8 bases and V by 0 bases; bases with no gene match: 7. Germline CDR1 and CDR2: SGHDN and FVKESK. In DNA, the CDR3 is TGTGCCAGCAGCCAAGATCGCAGGACTAGCGGCGATGAGCAGTTCTTC. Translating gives CASSQDRRTSGDEQFF.

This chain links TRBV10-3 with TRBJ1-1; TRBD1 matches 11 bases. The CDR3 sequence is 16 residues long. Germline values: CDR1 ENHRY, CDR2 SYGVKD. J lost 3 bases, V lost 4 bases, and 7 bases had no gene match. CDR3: CAISAKGQGVDTEAFF. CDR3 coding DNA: TGTGCCATCAGTGCAAAGGGACAGGGGGTCGACACTGAAGCTTTCTTT.

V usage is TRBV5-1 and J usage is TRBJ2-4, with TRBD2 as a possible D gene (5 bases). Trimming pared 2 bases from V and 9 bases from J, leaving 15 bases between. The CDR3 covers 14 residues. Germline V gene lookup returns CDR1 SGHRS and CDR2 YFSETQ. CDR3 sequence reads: CASSFGGGLGIQYF. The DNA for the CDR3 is TGCGCCAGCAGCTTCGGAGGTGGGTTGGGCATTCAGTACTTC.

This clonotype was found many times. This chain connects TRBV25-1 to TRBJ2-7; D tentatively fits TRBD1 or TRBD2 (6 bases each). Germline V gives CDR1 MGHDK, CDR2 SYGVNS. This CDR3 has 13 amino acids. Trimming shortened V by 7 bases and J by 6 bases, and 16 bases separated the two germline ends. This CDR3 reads CASTRGGKGEQYF. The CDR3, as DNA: TGTGCCAGCACTCGAGGGGGGAAAGGCGAGCAGTACTTC.

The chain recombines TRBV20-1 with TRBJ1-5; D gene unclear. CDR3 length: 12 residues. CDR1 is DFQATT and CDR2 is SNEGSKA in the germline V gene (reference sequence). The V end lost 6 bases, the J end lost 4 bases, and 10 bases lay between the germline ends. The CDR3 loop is CSARKGNQPQHF. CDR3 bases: TGCAGTGCCCGAAAAGGGAATCAGCCCCAGCATTTT.

The CDR3 bases are TGCGCCAGCAGCCACGATAGCGGGGTAGATACGCAGTATTTT. It encodes CASSHDSGVDTQYF. The chain joins TRBV4-1 to TRBJ2-3; 8 bases match TRBD2. This CDR3 contains 14 residues. V lost 3 bases, J lost 5 bases, and 4 bases stayed unmatched. Per germline, CDR1 MGHRA and CDR2 YSYEKL.

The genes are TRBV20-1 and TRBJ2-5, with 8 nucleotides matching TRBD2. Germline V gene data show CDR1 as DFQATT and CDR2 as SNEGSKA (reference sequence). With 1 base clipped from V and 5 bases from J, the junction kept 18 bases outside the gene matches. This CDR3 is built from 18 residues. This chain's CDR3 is CSARASPLLAGPAETQYF. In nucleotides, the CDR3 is TGCAGTGCTAGAGCCTCCCCCCTTCTAGCGGGCCCCGCGGAGACCCAGTACTTC.